A single sample is the source of the 22 T cell receptor beta chains below, sequenced in a study of T cell responses to AZD1222 COVID-19 vaccine. The method was immunoSEQ multiplex PCR; TCRdb's version includes in-frame clones alone and lacks a portion of them. The sample shows tens of thousands of clones, nearly 90% of them seen only once. The starting material was peripheral blood, obtained on day 0 of AZD1222 vaccination. The receptors stem from an adult in good health.

The V gene is TRBV6-2 or TRBV6-3, the J gene TRBJ2-5, with D tentatively TRBD1 or TRBD2 (5 bases each). This CDR3 region has 12 residues. Looked up from germline, CDR1 is MNHEY and CDR2 is SVGEGT. V dropped 2 bases and J dropped 4 bases, with 5 bases sitting between them. This chain's CDR3 is CASSYGGETQYF. In nucleotides, the CDR3 is TGTGCCAGCAGTTACGGGGGAGAGACCCAGTACTTC.

The chain links TRBV2 to TRBJ2-7; the D is unclear. The ends were cut back, 2 bases at V and 0 bases at J, with 5 bases in the middle. The length of the CDR3 is 13 residues. Germline V CDR1 and CDR2: SNHLY, FYNNEI. CDR3 sequence (DNA): TGTGCCAGCAGTGAACCTTTCTCCTACGAGCAGTACTTC. Residues: CASSEPFSYEQYF. Looking up the rest from reference TRBV2 and TRBJ2-7 gives the full variable domain: EPEVTQTPSHQVTQMGQEVILRCVPISNHLYFYWYRQILGQKVEFLVSFYNNEISEKSEIFDDQFSVERPDGSNFTLKIRSTKLEDSAMYFCASSEPFSYEQYFGPGTRLTVT.

The gene calls are TRBV25-1 and TRBJ1-4; possible D gene TRBD1, 6 bases. The V gene's germline CDR1 is MGHDK and CDR2 SYGVNS. V lost 3 bases, J lost 5 bases, and 7 bases lay in between. The CDR3 loop spans 13 amino acids. The CDR3: CASSETGNEKLFF. The CDR3 DNA reads TGTGCCAGCAGTGAGACAGGCAATGAAAAACTGTTTTTT.

This sequence joins TRBV5-1 and TRBJ2-2; a possible D gene is TRBD1 (6 bases). The CDR3 length is 14 residues. Trimming left V 4 bases short and J 4 bases short, with 11 bases between. Germline V gene sequence: CDR1 SGHRS, CDR2 YFSETQ. CDR3 residues: CASSTEGGTGELFF. The CDR3 DNA sequence: TGCGCCAGCAGCACCGAAGGGGGCACCGGGGAGCTGTTTTTT.

The chain links TRBV3-1 (or the pseudogene TRBV3-2) to TRBJ2-7, with a weak D call TRBD2 (5 bases). This CDR3 comprises 14 residues. V lost 4 bases, J lost 7 bases, and 17 bases lay in between. The germline V gene encodes CDR1 LGHDT and CDR2 YNNKEL (reference sequence). DNA for the CDR3: TGTGCCAGCAGCCTAGTTGGCTCGGAGCGGGAGCAGTACTTC. The encoded protein is CASSLVGSEREQYF.

This CDR3 is CAWNHRDRVHEKLFF. CDR3 bases: TGTGCCTGGAATCACCGGGACAGGGTCCACGAAAAACTGTTTTTT. The chain recombines TRBV30 with TRBJ1-4, with 9 positions matching TRBD1. The CDR3 consists of 15 residues. Germline-derived CDR1 and CDR2 are GTSNPN and SVGIG (reference sequence). V shed 4 bases, J shed 8 bases, and the junction held 11 bases outside the gene matches.

This rearrangement joins TRBV28 to TRBJ1-2; TRBD1 matches 8 bases. CDR1 is MDHEN and CDR2 is SYDVKM in the germline V gene. V dropped 5 bases and J dropped 4; count of bases not matched to a gene: 12. The CDR3 length is 16 residues. The CDR3 here is CASSPGTGSSVYGYTF. DNA for the CDR3: TGTGCCAGCAGTCCCGGGACAGGCTCTTCTGTCTATGGCTACACCTTC.

The rearrangement links TRBV7-2 to TRBJ2-1; 10 positions match TRBD2. Germline V gene data show CDR1 as SGHTA and CDR2 as FQGNSA. This CDR3 comprises 15 residues. V lost 5 bases and J lost 6; bases outside the gene matches: 7. The CDR3 sequence: CASSPSGGAFNEQFF. CDR3 bases: TGTGCCAGCAGCCCGAGCGGGGGGGCCTTCAATGAGCAGTTCTTC.

This sequence joins TRBV6-5 and TRBJ2-1; no clear D gene. Germline CDR1 MNHEY, CDR2 SVGAGI. This CDR3 comprises 12 residues. V was cut by 5 bases and J by 4 bases, with 6 bases left in between. The CDR3, as DNA: TGTGCCAGCAGTACGGAGTACAATGAGCAGTTCTTC. Its protein product is CASSTEYNEQFF.

The J gene is TRBJ2-7, the V gene TRBV3-1 (or the pseudogene TRBV3-2), with D hard to call. The CDR3 loop spans 16 amino acids. Germline V CDR1 and CDR2: LGHDT, YNNKEL (reference sequence). The V and J ends lost 1 base and 2 bases respectively, with 15 bases between them. For the CDR3, the DNA is TGTGCCAGCAGCCAAGTTTTCTCGGTACCCCCCTACGAGCAGTACTTC. Its translation: CASSQVFSVPPYEQYF.

The V call is TRBV5-8, the J call TRBJ1-6, with D maybe TRBD1 (6 bases). The germline CDR1 and CDR2 sequences are SGHTS and YDEGEE. V was trimmed by 5 bases and J by 7 bases, leaving 16 bases between them. The CDR3 spans 15 residues. This chain's CDR3 is CASRPRGPGNSPLHF. The CDR3 DNA sequence: TGTGCCAGCAGGCCCAGGGGCCCCGGGAATTCACCCCTCCACTTT.

The chain carries TRBV28 and TRBJ1-1; D is unclear. The CDR3 length is 16 residues. Germline CDR1 and CDR2: MDHEN and SYDVKM. With 5 bases removed from V and 6 bases from J, the gap between germline ends came to 22 bases. CDR3 in DNA: TGTGCCAGCAGTATCTCCTCCGGGGTTGGGCTCCCTGAAGCTTTCTTT. This sequence encodes CASSISSGVGLPEAFF.

The CDR3: CASSPTDGDYGYTF. The DNA for the CDR3 is TGCGCCAGCAGCCCCACGGACGGCGACTATGGCTACACCTTC. The gene calls are TRBV5-1 and TRBJ1-2; D not resolved. The germline V gene has CDR1 SGHRS and CDR2 YFSETQ. Trimming removed 4 bases from V and 3 bases from J, with 13 bases in between. This CDR3 spans 14 amino acids.

The chain employs TRBV28 and TRBJ2-7; no firm D call. CDR1 MDHEN and CDR2 SYDVKM come from the germline V gene. The CDR3 is 11 amino acids. Trimming removed 6 bases at V and 9 bases at J, with 12 bases between. The CDR3 sequence: CASSLLGWQYF. The CDR3 DNA sequence: TGTGCCAGCAGCCTTCTGGGGTGGCAGTACTTC.

The rearrangement uses TRBV19 and TRBJ2-7; D may match TRBD1 or TRBD2 (5 bases each). This CDR3 has 13 amino acids. In germline, CDR1 is LNHDA, CDR2 SQIVND (reference sequence). V was trimmed by 4 bases and J by 5 bases, leaving 12 bases between them. The CDR3 region is CASSNLGVDEQYF. The CDR3 coding sequence is TGTGCCAGTAGTAACCTGGGGGTAGACGAGCAGTACTTC.

This rearrangement joins TRBV28 to TRBJ1-5; 7 bases align to TRBD1. Germline CDR1 and CDR2: MDHEN and SYDVKM. The CDR3 loop spans 15 amino acids. Unmatched junction bases numbered 13, after V lost 4 bases and J lost 10 bases. The CDR3 spells CASSSQAGGINPQHF. The DNA of the CDR3 is TGTGCCAGCAGTTCCCAAGCAGGGGGAATCAATCCCCAGCATTTT.

The genes are TRBV24-1 and TRBJ2-1; D possibly corresponds to TRBD2 (6 bases). CDR3 length: 16 residues. Trimming stripped 4 bases from V and 2 bases from J, with 14 bases between. Germline V lookup: CDR1 KGHDR, CDR2 SFDVKD. The CDR3 sequence is CATSDHLGGTYNEQFF. CDR3 DNA sequence: TGTGCCACCAGTGACCACTTGGGGGGAACCTACAATGAGCAGTTCTTC.

The chain uses TRBV29-1 and TRBJ2-3, with D unresolved. CDR1 is SQVTM, CDR2 ANQGSEA, per germline. The CDR3 consists of 12 residues. Deletions cut 4 bases from V and 2 bases from J, with 7 bases between. CDR3 bases: TGCAGCGTTGTGTCGGACACAGATACGCAGTATTTT. This codes for CSVVSDTDTQYF.

This chain links TRBV9 with TRBJ2-3; TRBD1 agrees at 8 bases. The J segment lost 4 bases and the V segment lost 4 bases, leaving 8 bases of the junction unmatched. This CDR3 has 15 amino acids. The V gene's germline CDR1 is SGDLS and CDR2 YYNGEE. The CDR3 spells CASSTFGQGSDTQYF. The DNA for the CDR3 is TGTGCCAGCAGCACCTTTGGACAGGGTTCAGATACGCAGTATTTT.

V usage is TRBV19 and J usage is TRBJ2-1; the match to TRBD1 covers 8 bases. Germline CDR1 LNHDA, CDR2 SQIVND (reference sequence). V lost 4 bases and J lost 10; bases outside the gene matches: 9. The CDR3 sequence is 14 residues long. The CDR3 spells CASSTPTGAQEQFF. CDR3 coding DNA: TGTGCCAGTAGTACACCGACAGGGGCTCAGGAGCAGTTCTTC.

The chain joins TRBV19 to TRBJ1-5; TRBD1 aligns across 7 bases. The CDR3 contains 12 residues. Trimming at V came to 6 bases and at J to 7 bases, leaving 3 bases not matched to a gene. Germline CDR1 and CDR2: LNHDA and SQIVND (reference sequence). The CDR3 DNA reads as TGTGCCAGTAGCCCGGGACAGCAGCCCCAGCATTTT. Protein sequence: CASSPGQQPQHF.

V gene TRBV2 combines with J gene TRBJ2-1; no firm D call. The V gene lost 4 bases and the J gene lost 5 bases, with 9 bases spanning the gap. CDR1 is SNHLY and CDR2 is FYNNEI in the germline V gene. The length of the CDR3 is 13 residues. The CDR3 sequence is CASSGRHNNEQFF. CDR3 sequence (DNA): TGTGCCAGCAGTGGAAGGCATAACAATGAGCAGTTCTTC.